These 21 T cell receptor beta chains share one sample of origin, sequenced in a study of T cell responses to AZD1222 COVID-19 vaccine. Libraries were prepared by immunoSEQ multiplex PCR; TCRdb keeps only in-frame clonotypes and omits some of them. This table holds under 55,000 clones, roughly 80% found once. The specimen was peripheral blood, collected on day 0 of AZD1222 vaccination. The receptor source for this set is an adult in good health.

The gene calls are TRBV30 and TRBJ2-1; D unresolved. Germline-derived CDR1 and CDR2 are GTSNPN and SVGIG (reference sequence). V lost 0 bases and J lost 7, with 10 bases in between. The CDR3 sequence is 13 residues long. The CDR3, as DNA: TGTGCCTGGAGTGTAGTCCTCCGAAATGAGCAGTTCTTC. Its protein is CAWSVVLRNEQFF. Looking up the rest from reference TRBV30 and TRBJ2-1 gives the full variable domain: SQTIHQWPATLVQPVGSPLSLECTVEGTSNPNLYWYRQAAGRGLQLLFYSVGIGQISSEVPQNLSASRPQDRQFILSSKKLLLSDSGFYLCAWSVVLRNEQFFGPGTRLTVL.

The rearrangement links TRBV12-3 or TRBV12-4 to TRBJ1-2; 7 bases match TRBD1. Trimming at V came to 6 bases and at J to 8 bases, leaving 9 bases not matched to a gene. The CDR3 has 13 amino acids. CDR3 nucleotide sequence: TGTGCCAGCAGATCAACAGGGGTTAGCGGCTACACCTTC. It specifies CASRSTGVSGYTF.

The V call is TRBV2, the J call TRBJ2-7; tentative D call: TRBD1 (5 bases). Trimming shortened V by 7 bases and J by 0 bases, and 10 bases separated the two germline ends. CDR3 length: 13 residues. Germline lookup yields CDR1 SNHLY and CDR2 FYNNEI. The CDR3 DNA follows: TGTGCCAGCAAAAGACAGCCCTCCTACGAGCAGTACTTC. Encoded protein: CASKRQPSYEQYF.

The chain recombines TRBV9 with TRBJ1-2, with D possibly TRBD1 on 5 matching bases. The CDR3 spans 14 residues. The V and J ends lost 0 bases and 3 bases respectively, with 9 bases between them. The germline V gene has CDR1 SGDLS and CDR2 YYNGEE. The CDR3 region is CASSVGDGDYGYTF. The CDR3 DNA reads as TGTGCCAGCAGCGTAGGGGACGGTGACTATGGCTACACCTTC. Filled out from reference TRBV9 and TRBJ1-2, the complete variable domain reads DSGVTQTPKHLITATGQRVTLRCSPRSGDLSVYWYQQSLDQGLQFLIQYYNGEERAKGNILERFSAQQFPDLHSELNLSSLELGDSALYFCASSVGDGDYGYTFGSGTRLTVV.

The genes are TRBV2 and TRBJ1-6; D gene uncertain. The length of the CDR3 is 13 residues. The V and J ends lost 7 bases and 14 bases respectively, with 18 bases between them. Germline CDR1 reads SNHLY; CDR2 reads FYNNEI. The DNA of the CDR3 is TGTGCCAGCATAGAAACAGAACTCGGGGCCCTCCACTTT. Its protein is CASIETELGALHF.

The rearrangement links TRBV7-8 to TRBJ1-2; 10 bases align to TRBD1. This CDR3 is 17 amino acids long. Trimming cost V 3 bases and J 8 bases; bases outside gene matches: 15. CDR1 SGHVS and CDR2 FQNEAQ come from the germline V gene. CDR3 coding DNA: TGTGCCAGCAGCTTGACCCGGATATTCGGGACAGGGGTCGGCTACACCTTC. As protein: CASSLTRIFGTGVGYTF.

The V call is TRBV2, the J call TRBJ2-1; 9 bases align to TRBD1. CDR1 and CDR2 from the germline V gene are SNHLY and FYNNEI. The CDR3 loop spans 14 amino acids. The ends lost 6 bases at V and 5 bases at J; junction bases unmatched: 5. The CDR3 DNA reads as TGTGCCAGCAGGCGGGACAGGGTCGACAATGAGCAGTTCTTC. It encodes CASRRDRVDNEQFF.

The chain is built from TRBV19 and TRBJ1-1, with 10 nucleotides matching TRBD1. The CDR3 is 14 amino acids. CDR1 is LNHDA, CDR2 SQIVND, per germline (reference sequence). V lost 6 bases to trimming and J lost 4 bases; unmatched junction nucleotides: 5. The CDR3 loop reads CASRPRTGGTEAFF. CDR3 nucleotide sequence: TGTGCCAGTAGACCCCGGACAGGGGGCACTGAAGCTTTCTTT.

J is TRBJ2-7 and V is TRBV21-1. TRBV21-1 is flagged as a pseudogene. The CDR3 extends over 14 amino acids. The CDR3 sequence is CASSIRYYQYEQYF. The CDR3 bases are TGTGCCAGCAGCATTAGGTATTATCAGTATGAGCAGTACTTC.

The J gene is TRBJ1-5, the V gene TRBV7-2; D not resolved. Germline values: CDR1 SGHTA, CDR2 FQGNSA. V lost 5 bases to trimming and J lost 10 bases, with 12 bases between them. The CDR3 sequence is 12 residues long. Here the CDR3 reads CASSRRPDPQHF. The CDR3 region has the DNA TGTGCCAGCAGCCGACGCCCAGATCCCCAGCATTTT.

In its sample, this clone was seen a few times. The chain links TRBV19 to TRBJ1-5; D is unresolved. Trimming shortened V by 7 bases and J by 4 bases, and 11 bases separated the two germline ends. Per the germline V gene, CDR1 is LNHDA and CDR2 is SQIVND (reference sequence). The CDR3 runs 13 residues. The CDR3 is CASTIRENQPQHF. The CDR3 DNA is TGTGCCAGTACTATCCGGGAGAATCAGCCCCAGCATTTT.

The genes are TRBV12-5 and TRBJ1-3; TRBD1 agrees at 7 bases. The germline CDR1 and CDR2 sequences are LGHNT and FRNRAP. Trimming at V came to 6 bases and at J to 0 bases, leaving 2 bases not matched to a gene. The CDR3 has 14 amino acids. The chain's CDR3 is CASGDRNSGNTIYF. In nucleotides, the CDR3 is TGTGCTAGTGGGGACAGGAACTCTGGAAACACCATATATTTT. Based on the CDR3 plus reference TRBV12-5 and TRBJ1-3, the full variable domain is DARVTQTPRHKVTEMGQEVTMRCQPILGHNTVFWYRQTMMQGLELLAYFRNRAPLDDSGMPKDRFSAEMPDATLATLKIQPSEPRDSAVYFCASGDRNSGNTIYFGEGSWLTVV.

CDR3: CASSPRQTTNEKLFF. The CDR3 bases are TGTGCCAGTAGCCCTCGACAAACGACTAATGAAAAACTGTTTTTT. V usage is TRBV19 and J usage is TRBJ1-4; D gene uncertain. The germline V gene encodes CDR1 LNHDA and CDR2 SQIVND (reference sequence). The CDR3 is made up of 15 amino acids. V was pared by 6 bases and J by 2 bases, with 13 bases between.

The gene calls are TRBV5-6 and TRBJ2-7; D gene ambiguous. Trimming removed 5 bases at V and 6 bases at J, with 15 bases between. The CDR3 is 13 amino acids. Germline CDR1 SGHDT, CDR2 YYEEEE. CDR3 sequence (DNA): TGTGCCAGCAGATCCCGATTGGGCTGCGAGCAGTACTTC. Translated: CASRSRLGCEQYF.

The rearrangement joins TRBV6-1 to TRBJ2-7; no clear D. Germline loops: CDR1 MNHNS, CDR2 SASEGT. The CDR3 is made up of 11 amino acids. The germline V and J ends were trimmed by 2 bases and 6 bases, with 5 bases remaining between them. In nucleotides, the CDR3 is TGTGCCAGCAGTGAAACGCTCGAGCAGTACTTC. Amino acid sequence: CASSETLEQYF.

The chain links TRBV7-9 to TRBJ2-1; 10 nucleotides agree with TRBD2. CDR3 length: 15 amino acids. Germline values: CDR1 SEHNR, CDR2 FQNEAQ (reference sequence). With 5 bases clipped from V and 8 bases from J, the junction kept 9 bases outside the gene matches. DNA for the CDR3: TGTGCCAGCAGCGTTACCGGGACTAGCGTCGATGAGCAGTTCTTC. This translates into CASSVTGTSVDEQFF.

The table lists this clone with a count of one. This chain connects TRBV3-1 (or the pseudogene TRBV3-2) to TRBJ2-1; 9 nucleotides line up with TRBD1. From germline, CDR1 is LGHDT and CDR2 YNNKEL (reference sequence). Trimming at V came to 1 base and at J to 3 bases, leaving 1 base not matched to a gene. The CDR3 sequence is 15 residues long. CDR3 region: CASSQAGQGYNEQFF. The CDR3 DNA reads TGTGCCAGCAGCCAAGCGGGACAGGGCTACAATGAGCAGTTCTTC.

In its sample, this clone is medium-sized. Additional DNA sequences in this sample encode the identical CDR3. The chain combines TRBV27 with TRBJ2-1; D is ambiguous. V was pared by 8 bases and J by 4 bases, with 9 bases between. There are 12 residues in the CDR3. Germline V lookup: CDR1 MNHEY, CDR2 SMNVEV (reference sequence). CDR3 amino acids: CASRDGYNEQFF. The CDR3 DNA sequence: TGTGCCAGCCGTGATGGTTACAATGAGCAGTTCTTC.

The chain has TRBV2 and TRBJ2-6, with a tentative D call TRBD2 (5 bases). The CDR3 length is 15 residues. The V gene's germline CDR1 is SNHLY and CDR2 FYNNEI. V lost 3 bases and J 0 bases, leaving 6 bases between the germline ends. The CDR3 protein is CASSDGLSGANVLTF. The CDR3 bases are TGTGCCAGCAGTGACGGACTCTCTGGGGCCAACGTCCTGACTTTC.

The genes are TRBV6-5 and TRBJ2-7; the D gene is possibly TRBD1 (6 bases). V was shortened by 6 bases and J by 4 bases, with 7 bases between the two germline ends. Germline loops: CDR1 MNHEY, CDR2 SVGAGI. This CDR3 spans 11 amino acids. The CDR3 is CASRTGYEQYF. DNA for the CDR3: TGTGCCAGCAGAACAGGGTACGAGCAGTACTTC.

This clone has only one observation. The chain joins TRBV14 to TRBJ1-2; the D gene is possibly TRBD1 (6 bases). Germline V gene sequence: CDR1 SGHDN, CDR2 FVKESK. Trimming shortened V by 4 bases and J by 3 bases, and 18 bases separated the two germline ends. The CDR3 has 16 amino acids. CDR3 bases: TGTGCCAGCAGCCCAGCCAGGGGCGGGTGGGACTATGGCTACACCTTC. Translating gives CASSPARGGWDYGYTF.